Below, 18 T cell receptor beta chains from the same sample are listed, as sequenced in a study of blood T cell repertoires in COVID-19 (dated by TCRdb to the early 2020s). Library generation was performed with the immunoSEQ multiplex PCR assay. Drawn from immuneACCESS, this table holds only the in-frame rearrangements with V and J called that TCRdb kept. Clones are partly lost; checked studies trace under half to an unresolved V gene and leave the rest unexplained. The sample includes 70,000 to 90,000 clones, with 75% to 90% observed a single time. The top ten clones comprise less than 9.5% of the sample. Material for sequencing was peripheral blood. Receptors were obtained from a man in his sixties with acute or convalescent COVID-19.

This clone qualifies as medium-sized. The rearrangement joins TRBV2 to TRBJ2-1; 9 bases are shared with TRBD2. After removal of 4 bases from V and 7 bases from J, the junction contained 8 bases not matched to a gene. Germline CDR1 reads SNHLY; CDR2 reads FYNNEI. The CDR3 is 15 residues long. CDR3 coding DNA: TGTGCCAGCAGTGGATTAGCGGGAGCCGGGAATGAGCAGTTCTTC. Residues: CASSGLAGAGNEQFF.

This clone appeared once. In nucleotides, the CDR3 is TGCGCCAGCAGCCCCTCTTTGCAGCGGGGAAACACCGGGGAGCTGTTTTTT. Amino acid sequence: CASSPSLQRGNTGELFF. V and J are TRBV4-3 and TRBJ2-2, with TRBD2 matching over 7 bases. This CDR3 is built from 17 residues. Germline CDR1 LGHNA, CDR2 YSLEER. V lost 4 bases to trimming and J lost 2 bases; unmatched junction nucleotides: 10.

The J gene is TRBJ1-3, the V gene TRBV6-5; D call uncertain. The CDR3 is made up of 14 amino acids. Trimming took 7 bases from V and 0 from J, leaving 10 bases between them. Germline V lookup: CDR1 MNHEY, CDR2 SVGAGI. This chain's CDR3 is CASNSGFSGNTIYF. The CDR3 DNA follows: TGTGCCAGCAATTCGGGGTTCTCTGGAAACACCATATATTTT.

V usage is TRBV7-2 and J usage is TRBJ1-6; D is ambiguous. Trimming removed 1 base at V and 7 bases at J, with 5 bases between. The CDR3 is 13 amino acids. CDR1 and CDR2 from the germline V gene are SGHTA and FQGNSA. CDR3 amino acids: CASSLVGNSPLHF. The CDR3 DNA reads as TGTGCCAGCAGCTTAGTCGGGAATTCACCCCTCCACTTT.

The gene calls are TRBV6-5 and TRBJ1-2; TRBD1 matches at 8 bases. Trimming at V came to 8 bases and at J to 8 bases, leaving 10 bases not matched to a gene. CDR1 MNHEY and CDR2 SVGAGI come from the germline V gene. The CDR3 is 13 amino acids. CDR3 in DNA: TGTGCCAGCGGACAGGGACCCGAGGGGGGCTACACCTTC. It translates to CASGQGPEGGYTF.

This clone was found once. This chain links TRBV2 with TRBJ1-5; tentative D call: TRBD1 (6 bases). This CDR3 region has 15 residues. Germline V CDR1 and CDR2: SNHLY, FYNNEI. Between the trimmed V and J ends, which lost 5 bases and 0 bases, there was a span of 11 bases. CDR3: CASSKDSHSNQPQHF. CDR3 nucleotides: TGTGCCAGCAGTAAGGACAGCCATAGCAATCAGCCCCAGCATTTT. Complete variable domain (other parts from reference TRBV2 and TRBJ1-5): EPEVTQTPSHQVTQMGQEVILRCVPISNHLYFYWYRQILGQKVEFLVSFYNNEISEKSEIFDDQFSVERPDGSNFTLKIRSTKLEDSAMYFCASSKDSHSNQPQHFGDGTRLSIL.

The chain has TRBV29-1 and TRBJ2-3; tentative D call: TRBD2 (8 bases). The V and J ends lost 8 bases and 3 bases respectively, with 27 bases between them. The CDR3 is 17 amino acids. From germline, CDR1 is SQVTM and CDR2 ANQGSEA. The CDR3 region is CSLSGGAGGFSTDTQYF. The CDR3 coding sequence is TGCAGCCTCTCGGGAGGGGCAGGGGGTTTTTCGACAGATACGCAGTATTTT.

This chain links TRBV6-5 with TRBJ1-1; a weak D match, TRBD1 (5 bases). Germline CDR1 MNHEY, CDR2 SVGAGI. This CDR3 comprises 11 residues. Trimming stripped 8 bases from V and 5 bases from J, with 9 bases between. The CDR3 loop reads CASGQGTEAFF. The CDR3 nucleotides read TGTGCCAGCGGACAAGGGACTGAAGCTTTCTTT.

The chain carries TRBV6-5 and TRBJ2-7; D unresolved. This CDR3 spans 12 amino acids. V dropped 4 bases and J dropped 3 bases, with 7 bases sitting between them. Germline CDR1 MNHEY, CDR2 SVGAGI. CDR3 nucleotides: TGTGCCAGCAGTTCAGGATTCTACGAGCAGTACTTC. It encodes CASSSGFYEQYF.

This clone was detected a few times. V usage is TRBV19 and J usage is TRBJ1-2, with D hard to call. Germline loops: CDR1 LNHDA, CDR2 SQIVND (reference sequence). The V end was cut by 3 bases, the J end by 6 bases, with 8 bases between. The CDR3 covers 12 residues. The CDR3, as DNA: TGTGCCAGTAGTATCGGAGGTAATGGCTACACCTTC. Translation gives CASSIGGNGYTF.

The chain recombines TRBV7-2 with TRBJ1-2, with 9 bases aligning to TRBD1. There are 15 residues in the CDR3. Unmatched junction bases numbered 11, after V lost 5 bases and J lost 7 bases. The germline gives CDR1 SGHTA, CDR2 FQGNSA. The CDR3 DNA is TGTGCCAGCAGCCCTGCCACAGGGGGCGTAACTGGCTACACCTTC. Translating it yields CASSPATGGVTGYTF.

The sample holds one count of this clone. V gene TRBV6-5 combines with J gene TRBJ1-1; D perhaps matches TRBD1 (6 bases). Germline loops: CDR1 MNHEY, CDR2 SVGAGI. This CDR3 comprises 15 residues. V lost 7 bases and J 5 bases, leaving 20 bases between the germline ends. For the CDR3, the DNA is TGTGCCAGCAAGTTTGAAGGGGGAATGGGAACTGAAGCTTTCTTT. Amino acids: CASKFEGGMGTEAFF.

The chain combines TRBV12-5 with TRBJ1-1, with TRBD1 as a possible D gene (6 bases). The ends were cut back, 1 base at V and 11 bases at J, with 17 bases in the middle. The CDR3 loop spans 14 amino acids. Germline V gene lookup returns CDR1 LGHNT and CDR2 FRNRAP. The CDR3 DNA reads TGTGCTAGTGGTTTGGACCCCAGGGGTCTAAAGGCTTTCTTT. Translating gives CASGLDPRGLKAFF.

The chain uses TRBV7-9 and TRBJ2-7; 7 nucleotides line up with TRBD1. The trim removed 5 bases at V and 4 bases at J, leaving 5 bases unmatched. The germline gives CDR1 SEHNR, CDR2 FQNEAQ (reference sequence). This CDR3 is 13 amino acids long. For the CDR3, the DNA is TGTGCCAGCAGCCGATTACAGGGGTACGAGCAGTACTTC. Its translation: CASSRLQGYEQYF. The full variable domain, rest sourced from reference TRBV7-9 and TRBJ2-7, is DTGVSQNPRHKITKRGQNVTFRCDPISEHNRLYWYRQTLGQGPEFLTYFQNEAQLEKSRLLSDRFSAERPKGSFSTLEIQRTEQGDSAMYLCASSRLQGYEQYFGPGTRLTVT.

This rearrangement joins TRBV7-9 to TRBJ2-3; TRBD2 aligns across 14 bases. CDR1 is SEHNR and CDR2 is FQNEAQ in the germline V gene (reference sequence). CDR3 length equals 15 residues. The V gene end was trimmed by 4 bases and the J gene end by 6 bases; junction bases not matched to a gene: 3. This CDR3 reads CASSSGLAGVDTQYF. The CDR3 DNA is TGTGCCAGCAGCTCGGGACTAGCGGGGGTTGATACGCAGTATTTT.

In DNA, the CDR3 is TGTGCCAGCAGTGACGGGGGGGGACTTGAGCAGTTCTTC. This gives the protein CASSDGGGLEQFF. V usage is TRBV6-1 and J usage is TRBJ2-1, with 8 bases matching TRBD2. The CDR3 is made up of 13 amino acids. V shed 3 bases, J shed 9 bases, and the junction held 4 bases outside the gene matches. Germline CDR1 and CDR2: MNHNS and SASEGT.

This clone was counted only a few times. The chain combines TRBV27 with TRBJ2-7; a weak D match, TRBD1 (5 bases). This CDR3 is built from 15 residues. Trimming cost V 8 bases and J 3 bases, with 20 bases left between them. CDR1 and CDR2 (germline): MNHEY, SMNVEV (reference sequence). The CDR3 DNA follows: TGTGCCAGCTCGGTTGGGGCAGCGCGTCTCTACGAGCAGTACTTC. Its protein is CASSVGAARLYEQYF.

The CDR3 nucleotides are TGTGCCAGCAGCCCTTACCCACGCGGGAGAGTCTACGAGCAGTACTTC. It specifies CASSPYPRGRVYEQYF. The chain combines TRBV11-2 with TRBJ2-7; 7 bases line up with TRBD2. The ends lost 5 bases at V and 3 bases at J; junction bases unmatched: 13. The germline V gene has CDR1 SGHAT and CDR2 FQNNGV. CDR3 length: 16 amino acids.